A selection of T cell receptor beta chains follows, all from one sample in a study of T cells after yellow fever vaccination. TCRdb re-called the 5' RACE reads with MiXCR, one entry per CDR3 protein. This table holds around 68,000 distinct CDR3 sequences, around 7.1% found once. The source material was CD8+ T cells sorted from PBMCs, sampled roughly 10 days after the first yellow fever vaccination. These receptors all stem from a man aged 18 to 29 who received the YFV17D yellow fever vaccine. Each CDR3 is given with its conserved first and last residue. D genes are given only for firm matches. Rows give clone size only sometimes, using once, few, many, or a class for an expanded clone.

>TRBD2|TRBV7-9|TRBJ2-5|many
CASSLGVRGAETQYF
TGTGCCAGCAGCTTAGGTGTGCGGGGGGCAGAGACCCAGTACTTC
>TRBD2|TRBV13|TRBJ2-1|many
CASSHSGTRALEQFF
TGTGCCAGCAGCCACTCCGGGACTAGGGCTCTTGAGCAGTTCTTC
>TRBD2|TRBV4-1|TRBJ2-1|many
CASSQGLAGGEQFF
TGCGCCAGCAGCCAAGGACTAGCGGGGGGTGAGCAGTTCTTC
>-|TRBV20-1|TRBJ1-6|few
CSAPQGPSYNSPLHF
TGCAGTGCCCCCCAGGGACCTTCCTATAATTCACCCCTCCACTTT
>-|TRBV10-3|TRBJ2-6|many
CAISGGSGANVLTF
TGTGCCATCAGTGGCGGGTCTGGGGCCAACGTCCTGACTTTC
>-|TRBV6-2/TRBV6-3|TRBJ1-5|many
CASSLDYVPMGDQPQHF
TGTGCCAGCAGCCTTGATTACGTGCCAATGGGGGATCAGCCCCAGCATTTT
>-|TRBV27|TRBJ2-1|many
CASSLMNEQFF
TGTGCCAGCAGTTTAATGAATGAGCAGTTCTTC
>-|TRBV7-6|TRBJ2-7|many
CASSFDRGSYEQYF
TGTGCCAGCAGCTTCGACCGAGGGAGCTACGAGCAGTACTTC
>-|TRBV3-1|TRBJ2-1|many
CASSLGDRTYNEQFF
TGTGCCAGCAGCCTAGGCGACCGGACCTACAATGAGCAGTTCTTC
>-|TRBV29-1|TRBJ1-2|few
CSVTYNYGYTF
TGCAGCGTTACGTATAACTATGGCTACACCTTC
>-|TRBV29-1|TRBJ2-5|many
CSVEGGQGDPQGTQYF
TGCAGCGTTGAAGGGGGTCAGGGCGATCCACAGGGGACCCAGTACTTC
>-|TRBV4-1|TRBJ1-4|few
CASSQEFGVREKLFF
TGCGCCAGCAGCCAAGAATTTGGTGTTCGGGAAAAACTGTTTTTT
>-|TRBV7-9|TRBJ2-1|-
CASSLRSGEYNEQFF
TGTGCCAGCAGCTTACGGTCGGGGGAGTACAATGAGCAGTTCTTC
>-|TRBV5-1|TRBJ2-2|many
CASSLRGLNTGELFF
TGCGCCAGCAGCTTGCGCGGGCTTAACACCGGGGAGCTGTTTTTT
>-|TRBV27|TRBJ2-2|many
CASSRGSGELFF
TGTGCCAGCAGTAGGGGATCCGGGGAGCTGTTTTTT
>TRBD1|TRBV7-2|TRBJ2-2|many
CASSHGTGEFGELFF
TGTGCCAGCAGCCATGGGACAGGGGAGTTCGGGGAGCTGTTTTTT
>-|TRBV7-9|TRBJ2-4|many
CASSHPGRRAKNIQYF
TGTGCCAGCAGCCACCCGGGCAGACGGGCCAAAAACATTCAGTACTTC
>TRBD1|TRBV12-3/TRBV12-4|TRBJ2-1|many
CASSLPSDRGNEQFF
TGTGCCAGCAGTTTACCCAGTGACAGGGGGAATGAGCAGTTCTTC
>-|TRBV30|TRBJ2-7|few
CAWGDNDEQYF
TGTGCCTGGGGGGACAACGACGAGCAGTACTTC
>TRBD2|TRBV10-3|TRBJ2-5|few
CATRTGTSGGKKTQYF
TGTGCCACTAGAACCGGGACTAGCGGGGGGAAGAAGACCCAGTACTTC
>TRBD1|TRBV2|TRBJ2-1|many
CASSYRGSYNEQFF
TGTGCCAGCAGCTACAGGGGCTCCTACAATGAGCAGTTCTTC
>-|TRBV9|TRBJ1-1|many
CASSPQEGGPEAFF
TGTGCCAGCAGCCCCCAGGAAGGAGGACCTGAAGCTTTCTTT
>-|TRBV7-9|TRBJ1-1|many
CASSLVLRGAEAFF
TGTGCCAGCAGCTTAGTCTTACGGGGGGCTGAAGCTTTCTTT
>TRBD1|TRBV7-9|TRBJ2-7|many
CASSRSGTAAEQYF
TGTGCCAGCAGCCGGTCCGGGACAGCCGCCGAGCAGTACTTC
>TRBD1|TRBV9|TRBJ1-2|many
CASSVDRVEGTDYGYTF
TGTGCCAGCAGCGTTGACAGGGTAGAAGGGACGGACTATGGCTACACCTTC
>-|TRBV5-4|TRBJ2-5|many
CASSSSNLQETQYF
TGTGCCAGCAGCTCGAGCAACTTGCAAGAGACCCAGTACTTC